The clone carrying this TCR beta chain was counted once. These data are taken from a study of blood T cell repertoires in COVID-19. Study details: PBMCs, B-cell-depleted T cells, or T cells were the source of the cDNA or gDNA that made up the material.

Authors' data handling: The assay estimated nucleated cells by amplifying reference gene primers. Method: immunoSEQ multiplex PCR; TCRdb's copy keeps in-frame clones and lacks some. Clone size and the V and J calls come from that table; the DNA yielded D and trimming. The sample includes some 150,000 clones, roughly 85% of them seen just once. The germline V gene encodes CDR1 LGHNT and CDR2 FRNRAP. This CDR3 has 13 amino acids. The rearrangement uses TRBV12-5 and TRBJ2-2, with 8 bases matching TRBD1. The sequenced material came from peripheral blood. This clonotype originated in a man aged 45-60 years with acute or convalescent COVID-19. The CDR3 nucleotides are TGTGCCTCAGGGGGCGGGAACACCGGGGAGCTGTTTTTT. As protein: CASGGGNTGELFF.